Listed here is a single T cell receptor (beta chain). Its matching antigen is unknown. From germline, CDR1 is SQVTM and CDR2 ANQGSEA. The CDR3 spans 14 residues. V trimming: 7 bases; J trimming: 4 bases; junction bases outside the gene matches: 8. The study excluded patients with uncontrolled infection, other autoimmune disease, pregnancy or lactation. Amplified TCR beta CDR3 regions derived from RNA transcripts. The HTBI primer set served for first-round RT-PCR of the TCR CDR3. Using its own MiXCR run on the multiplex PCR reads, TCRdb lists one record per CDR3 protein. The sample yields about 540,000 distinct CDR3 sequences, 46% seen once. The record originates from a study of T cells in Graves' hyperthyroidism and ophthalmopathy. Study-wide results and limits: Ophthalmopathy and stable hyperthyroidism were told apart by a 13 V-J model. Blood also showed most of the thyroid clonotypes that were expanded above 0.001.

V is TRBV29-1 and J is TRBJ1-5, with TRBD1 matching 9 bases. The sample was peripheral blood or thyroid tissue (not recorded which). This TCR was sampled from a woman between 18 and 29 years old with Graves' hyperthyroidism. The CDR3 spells CSARQGGPNQPQHF. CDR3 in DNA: TGCAGCGCTAGACAGGGGGGGCCAAATCAGCCCCAGCATTTT.